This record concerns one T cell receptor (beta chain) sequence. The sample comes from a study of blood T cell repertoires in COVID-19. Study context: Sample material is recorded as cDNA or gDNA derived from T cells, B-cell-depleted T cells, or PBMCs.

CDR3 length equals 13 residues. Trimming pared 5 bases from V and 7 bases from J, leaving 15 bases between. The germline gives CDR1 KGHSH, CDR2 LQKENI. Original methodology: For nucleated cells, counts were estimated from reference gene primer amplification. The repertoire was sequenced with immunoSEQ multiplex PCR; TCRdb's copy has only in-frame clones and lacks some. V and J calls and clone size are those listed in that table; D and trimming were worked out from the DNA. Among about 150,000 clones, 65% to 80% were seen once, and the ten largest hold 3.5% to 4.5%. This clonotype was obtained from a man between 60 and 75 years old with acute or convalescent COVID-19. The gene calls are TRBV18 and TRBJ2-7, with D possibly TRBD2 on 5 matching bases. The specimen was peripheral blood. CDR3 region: CASSVGVAPEQYF. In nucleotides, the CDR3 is TGTGCCAGCTCAGTCGGGGTGGCCCCGGAGCAGTACTTC.